This entry describes one TCR beta chain. A much larger clonotype is one base distant, so this may be a read error. Total RNA amounting to 500 ng was the source from which TCR beta cDNA was made with a constant-region primer. Modified slightly, ARM-PCR produced TCR beta libraries over three nested multiplex PCR rounds. Investigators reported that the first two PCR rounds, at 9 to 11 cycles each, used TRBV1-TRBV30 forward primers with a C-beta reverse primer. MiXCR, applied by TCRdb to the multiplex PCR reads, yields one record per CDR3 protein. The sample has around 81,000 distinct CDR3 sequences; around 75% are singletons. This sample was taken from a study of tumor-infiltrating lymphocytes in primary liver carcinoma. Joint extraction of RNA and DNA used about 17-33 mg of bulk tissue that was unsorted. Patients carried chronic HBV infection without prior treatment. Germline V lookup: CDR1 MDHEN, CDR2 SYDVKM. Trimming took off 3 bases at V and 1 base at J, with 15 bases between the two ends. The CDR3 runs to 16 residues.

The chain couples TRBV28 to TRBJ1-1; possibly TRBD1 for D (5 bases). The sequence derives from a woman aged 60-75 years with primary liver carcinoma and hepatitis B virus infection. Sequenced sample: liver tumor tissue from sampling region 4. Documented subset: tumor region T4, right-lateral pole. The CDR3 nucleotides are TGTGCCAGCAGTTTGAGTTTGGGGGGTGGGAACACTGAAGCTTTCTTT. Amino acid sequence: CASSLSLGGGNTEAFF.